This T cell receptor beta chain emerged from a study of T cell repertoires in cytomegalovirus infection. Across the study: Public signatures in TCR beta pointed to CMV infection and matching HLA type.

TCRdb redid the calling of the reads with MiXCR, one entry per CDR3 protein. This table holds almost 500,000 distinct CDR3 sequences, 10% to 12% found once. Trimming shortened V by 2 bases and J by 0 bases, and 17 bases separated the two germline ends. The CDR3 has 17 amino acids. The germline V gene encodes CDR1 DFQATT and CDR2 SNEGSKA (reference sequence). This clonotype was detected many times. The TCR was taken from a human donor in good health (CMV status not recorded). Some clones in this sample may be carry-over from other donors' samples. The sequenced sample was PBMCs. The rearrangement links TRBV20-1 to TRBJ2-1; tentatively, D is TRBD2 (6 bases). CDR3 in amino acids: CSARPHGVTSSYNEQFF. CDR3 DNA sequence: TGCAGTGCTAGACCCCATGGAGTGACTAGCTCCTACAATGAGCAGTTCTTC.